A single sample is the source of the 30 T cell receptor beta chains below, sequenced in a study of T cell repertoires in cytomegalovirus infection. Via MiXCR, TCRdb re-called the reads, giving one row per CDR3 protein. The top ten clones hold 1.5% to 2% of a sample with about 250,000 distinct CDR3 sequences, 9% to 15% of them seen once. The source material was PBMCs. All receptors come from a human donor in good health (CMV status not recorded). Some clones in this sample may be carry-over from other donors' samples.

Ten or more counts support this clonotype. V gene TRBV3-1 combines with J gene TRBJ1-1, with TRBD1 identical over 9 bases. The CDR3 is 15 residues long. The germline V gene has CDR1 LGHDT and CDR2 YNNKEL (reference sequence). V shed 0 bases, J shed 10 bases, and the junction held 9 bases outside the gene matches. CDR3 loop: CASSQERTGAYGAFF. The DNA of the CDR3 is TGTGCCAGCAGCCAAGAAAGGACAGGGGCTTATGGAGCTTTCTTT.

This clonotype was recorded many times. The chain is built from TRBV19 and TRBJ2-2, with 7 bases fitting TRBD2. This CDR3 spans 18 amino acids. Germline CDR1 is LNHDA and CDR2 is SQIVND (reference sequence). V lost 5 bases, J lost 1 base, and 13 bases stayed unmatched. The DNA for the CDR3 is TGTGCCAGTAGTCCTCTTACGGGAGGCGTAAGGAACACCGGGGAGCTGTTTTTT. Its translation: CASSPLTGGVRNTGELFF.

The sample holds many counts of this clonotype. The gene calls are TRBV4-1 and TRBJ1-2; D uncertain. V was pared by 0 bases and J by 1 base, with 9 bases between. The CDR3 extends over 15 amino acids. Germline CDR1 reads MGHRA; CDR2 reads YSYEKL. The CDR3 reads CASSQEAGSNYGYTF. DNA of the CDR3: TGCGCCAGCAGCCAAGAAGCCGGTAGTAACTATGGCTACACCTTC.

The chain uses TRBV20-1 and TRBJ2-5; TRBD2 might be the D (5 bases). The germline V and J ends were trimmed by 5 bases and 2 bases, with 9 bases remaining between them. The germline gives CDR1 DFQATT, CDR2 SNEGSKA (reference sequence). The CDR3 is 12 amino acids. The CDR3 reads CSAWTPQETQYF. DNA for the CDR3: TGCAGTGCTTGGACTCCACAAGAGACCCAGTACTTC.

The chain is built from TRBV12-3 or TRBV12-4 and TRBJ2-5; no clear D. This CDR3 is 12 amino acids long. The ends were cut back, 6 bases at V and 7 bases at J, with 12 bases in the middle. The CDR3 is CASSRPKGTQYF. DNA for the CDR3: TGTGCCAGCAGCCGACCAAAGGGGACCCAGTACTTC.

This clonotype was observed many times. The chain is built from TRBV20-1 and TRBJ2-7, with unresolved D. This CDR3 comprises 12 residues. V was pared by 1 base and J by 3 bases, with 7 bases between. Germline-derived CDR1 and CDR2 are DFQATT and SNEGSKA (reference sequence). Written as DNA, the CDR3 is TGCAGTGCTAGAGGACAACTCTACGAGCAGTACTTC. Its protein is CSARGQLYEQYF.

This clonotype has at least ten counts. This chain connects TRBV25-1 to TRBJ1-4, with TRBD1 matching over 8 bases. The CDR3 is 15 residues long. Germline assignment: CDR1 MGHDK and CDR2 SYGVNS. V gave up 3 bases and J gave up 6 bases; unmatched junction bases: 6. CDR3 sequence: CASSDGGQAYEKLFF. DNA for the CDR3: TGTGCCAGCAGTGATGGGGGACAGGCTTATGAAAAACTGTTTTTT.

This clonotype was counted many times. The chain has TRBV14 and TRBJ2-3; D not certain. V lost 1 base and J lost 2, with 13 bases in between. CDR3 length equals 16 residues. Germline V gene sequence: CDR1 SGHDN, CDR2 FVKESK. CDR3 residues: CASSQGVGYDTDTQYF. DNA for the CDR3: TGTGCCAGCAGCCAAGGGGTAGGCTATGACACAGATACGCAGTATTTT.

This clonotype was picked up many times. The chain uses TRBV7-2 and TRBJ2-5; TRBD2 aligns across 9 bases. The CDR3 totals 14 residues. Trimming cost V 4 bases and J 4 bases; bases outside gene matches: 4. Germline-derived CDR1 and CDR2 are SGHTA and FQGNSA. Here the CDR3 reads CASSSGLALETQYF. The DNA of the CDR3 is TGTGCCAGCAGCTCAGGACTAGCGCTAGAGACCCAGTACTTC.

There are many counts of this clonotype. This chain uses TRBV5-4 with TRBJ2-4; TRBD1 matches 9 bases. The length of the CDR3 is 17 residues. V lost 5 bases to trimming and J lost 0 bases; unmatched junction nucleotides: 9. The germline CDR1 and CDR2 sequences are SGHNT and YYREEE (reference sequence). In DNA, the CDR3 is TGTGCCAGCAGTCCCGGGACAGGGACAGGAGCCAAAAACATTCAGTACTTC. Translated: CASSPGTGTGAKNIQYF. The full variable domain, in which reference TRBV5-4 and TRBJ2-4 provide the parts outside the CDR3, is ETGVTQSPTHLIKTRGQQVTLRCSSQSGHNTVSWYQQALGQGPQFIFQYYREEENGRGNFPPRFSGLQFPNYSSELNVNALELDDSALYLCASSPGTGTGAKNIQYFGAGTRLSVL.

This clonotype occurred many times. The chain recombines TRBV2 with TRBJ2-3, with TRBD1 matching over 10 bases. Germline V gene lookup returns CDR1 SNHLY and CDR2 FYNNEI. The CDR3 sequence is 15 residues long. V shed 4 bases, J shed 5 bases, and the junction held 6 bases outside the gene matches. In DNA form, the CDR3 reads TGTGCCAGCAGTGTCCGACAGGGGGCCGGAGATACGCAGTATTTT. It translates to CASSVRQGAGDTQYF.

There are many counts of this clonotype. The chain joins TRBV7-2 to TRBJ2-1, with a weak D call TRBD2 (6 bases). The CDR3 is 12 residues long. Trimming removed 5 bases at V and 7 bases at J, with 9 bases between. Germline assignment: CDR1 SGHTA and CDR2 FQGNSA. In DNA, the CDR3 is TGTGCCAGCAGCGTTCTAGCGAATGAGCAGTTCTTC. This gives the protein CASSVLANEQFF.

This clonotype has ten or more counts. V gene TRBV4-1 combines with J gene TRBJ2-2; 10 bases align to TRBD1. The CDR3 has 14 amino acids. Trimming at V came to 11 bases and at J to 5 bases, leaving 8 bases not matched to a gene. Germline CDR1 MGHRA, CDR2 YSYEKL. The DNA of the CDR3 is TGCGCCCCCCCAGGGGGACAGGGGACCGGGGAGCTGTTTTTT. Protein: CAPPGGQGTGELFF.

This clonotype was seen repeatedly, ten times or more. The chain employs TRBV19 and TRBJ1-1; D is possibly TRBD1 (5 bases). The germline V gene has CDR1 LNHDA and CDR2 SQIVND (reference sequence). The CDR3 runs 15 residues. Between the trimmed V and J ends, which lost 4 bases and 1 base, there was a span of 13 bases. In nucleotides, the CDR3 is TGTGCCAGTAGTAGGACTGGGGGTTCGAACACTGAAGCTTTCTTT. Translating it yields CASSRTGGSNTEAFF.

This clonotype turned up a few times. This chain uses TRBV7-8 with TRBJ1-6; D perhaps matches TRBD1 (5 bases). This CDR3 is 19 amino acids long. The germline gives CDR1 SGHVS, CDR2 FQNEAQ. The V end was cut by 2 bases, the J end by 7 bases, with 24 bases between. The CDR3 sequence: CASSLSSAPGGNKNSPLHF. CDR3 sequence (DNA): TGTGCCAGCAGCTTATCATCGGCCCCTGGGGGAAACAAGAATTCACCCCTCCACTTT.

This clonotype was detected many times. The chain links TRBV6-1 to TRBJ2-3; 7 bases line up with TRBD1. The length of the CDR3 is 14 residues. The germline gives CDR1 MNHNS, CDR2 SASEGT. The J segment lost 5 bases and the V segment lost 5 bases, leaving 7 bases of the junction unmatched. CDR3 sequence (DNA): TGTGCCAGCAGTCCCCATTACAGGGGAGATACGCAGTATTTT. Amino acid sequence: CASSPHYRGDTQYF.

This clonotype was observed at least ten times. The rearrangement uses TRBV19 and TRBJ2-1, with D perhaps TRBD1 or TRBD2 (5 bases each). Trimming removed 9 bases from V and 10 bases from J, with 13 bases in between. Germline V lookup: CDR1 LNHDA, CDR2 SQIVND (reference sequence). The CDR3 spans 11 residues. CDR3 DNA sequence: TGTGCCAGCCGGGACCCCAGAGAGCAGTTCTTC. Translating gives CASRDPREQFF.

Ten or more counts support this clonotype. The chain links TRBV6-5 to TRBJ1-2; a weak D match, TRBD1 (6 bases). The V end lost 2 bases, the J end lost 6 bases, and 16 bases lay between the germline ends. CDR3 size: 15 residues. Germline V gene data show CDR1 as MNHEY and CDR2 as SVGAGI. In DNA form, the CDR3 reads TGTGCCAGCAGTTACGAGGCGGGGGGCAGAGATGGCTACACCTTC. It yields the protein CASSYEAGGRDGYTF.

The genes are TRBV7-9 and TRBJ1-2; D gene uncertain. This CDR3 region has 16 residues. Looked up from germline, CDR1 is SEHNR and CDR2 is FQNEAQ (reference sequence). V shed 2 bases and J shed 4 bases, with 17 bases lying between them. This CDR3 is CASSLSAVQGGYGYTF. The CDR3 nucleotides read TGTGCCAGCAGCTTAAGTGCGGTTCAAGGTGGCTATGGCTACACCTTC.

This clonotype was observed a few times. The chain joins TRBV12-3 or TRBV12-4 to TRBJ1-1; D gene uncertain. This CDR3 has 16 residues. Trimming pared 6 bases from V and 1 base from J, leaving 18 bases between. The CDR3: CASSSAGVARNTEAFF. In nucleotides, the CDR3 is TGTGCCAGCAGCTCCGCCGGGGTGGCTAGGAACACTGAAGCTTTCTTT.

In its sample, this clonotype was seen many times. V is TRBV25-1 and J is TRBJ1-3; D possibly corresponds to TRBD1 (5 bases). In germline, CDR1 is MGHDK, CDR2 SYGVNS. Trimming cost V 8 bases and J 0 bases, with 14 bases left between them. This CDR3 has 15 residues. The CDR3 region has the DNA TGTGCCAGCTCTCCCGACAGACTCTCTGGAAACACCATATATTTT. It yields the protein CASSPDRLSGNTIYF.

The chain employs TRBV4-3 and TRBJ2-5; no clear D. This CDR3 region has 12 residues. Deletions cut 0 bases from V and 5 bases from J, with 4 bases between. Germline assignment: CDR1 LGHNA and CDR2 YSLEER. This CDR3 is CASSQDTETQYF. The CDR3 DNA follows: TGCGCCAGCAGCCAAGACACGGAGACCCAGTACTTC.

This clonotype came up many times. The chain employs TRBV7-9 and TRBJ2-4; 11 bases agree with TRBD1. The germline gives CDR1 SEHNR, CDR2 FQNEAQ (reference sequence). The length of the CDR3 is 14 residues. V lost 6 bases to trimming and J lost 7 bases; unmatched junction nucleotides: 5. The chain's CDR3 is CASRKGQGANIQYF. CDR3 DNA sequence: TGTGCCAGCAGAAAAGGACAGGGGGCGAACATTCAGTACTTC.

This clonotype came up many times. The rearrangement joins TRBV7-3 to TRBJ2-7; TRBD2 matches 7 bases. V lost 1 base, J lost 0 bases, and 6 bases stayed unmatched. This CDR3 has 16 residues. From germline, CDR1 is SGHTA and CDR2 FQGTGA. In DNA, the CDR3 is TGTGCCAGCAGCTTAAATCCAGCGGGGACCTCCTACGAGCAGTACTTC. Its protein product is CASSLNPAGTSYEQYF.

The chain is built from TRBV19 and TRBJ1-2; no clear D gene. This CDR3 has 12 amino acids. The V end lost 4 bases, the J end lost 3 bases, and 6 bases lay between the germline ends. The germline CDR1 and CDR2 sequences are LNHDA and SQIVND (reference sequence). CDR3 in DNA: TGTGCCAGTAGTAACGGTGACTATGGCTACACCTTC. Translation: CASSNGDYGYTF.

The sample holds many counts of this clonotype. V usage is TRBV7-2 and J usage is TRBJ2-3; D not resolved. Per the germline V gene, CDR1 is SGHTA and CDR2 is FQGNSA. V was clipped by 4 bases and J by 1 base, with 12 bases between them. The CDR3 totals 15 residues. The CDR3 spells CASSSDRRGTDTQYF. CDR3 bases: TGTGCCAGCAGCTCTGACCGAAGGGGCACAGATACGCAGTATTTT.

There are many counts of this clonotype. The rearrangement uses TRBV6-5 and TRBJ2-7; D might be TRBD2 (5 bases). Per the germline V gene, CDR1 is MNHEY and CDR2 is SVGAGI. The CDR3 length is 14 residues. V lost 7 bases and J lost 9, with 22 bases in between. CDR3 sequence: CASTMRAVNAAQYF. In nucleotides, the CDR3 is TGTGCCAGCACCATGCGGGCAGTTAACGCGGCGCAGTACTTC.

This clonotype was recorded many times. This chain uses TRBV29-1 with TRBJ2-5; D is ambiguous. Trimming stripped 4 bases from V and 2 bases from J, with 8 bases between. CDR1 SQVTM and CDR2 ANQGSEA come from the germline V gene. The CDR3 spans 12 residues. The chain's CDR3 is CSVVTAQETQYF. The CDR3 nucleotides read TGCAGCGTTGTCACGGCGCAAGAGACCCAGTACTTC.

This clonotype has a handful of counts. V is TRBV19 and J is TRBJ1-1; D is unresolved. V was shortened by 4 bases and J by 5 bases, with 11 bases between the two germline ends. CDR1 and CDR2 (germline): LNHDA, SQIVND (reference sequence). The CDR3 sequence is 13 residues long. The CDR3 is CASSTSRRTEAFF. The CDR3 nucleotides read TGTGCCAGTAGTACTTCGAGGAGGACTGAAGCTTTCTTT.

This chain links TRBV9 with TRBJ2-1; TRBD1 matches at 8 bases. V lost 3 bases to trimming and J lost 4 bases; unmatched junction nucleotides: 6. The length of the CDR3 is 15 residues. The germline V gene has CDR1 SGDLS and CDR2 YYNGEE. The CDR3 DNA sequence: TGTGCCAGCAGCGATGAGACAGGGGTGTACAATGAGCAGTTCTTC. It encodes CASSDETGVYNEQFF.